A single T cell receptor (beta chain) is shown here with its context. This record belongs to a study of cytomegalovirus exposure and HLA in healthy donors. The CDR3 is 15 residues long. Germline V CDR1 and CDR2: SGHDT, YYEEEE. Trimming shortened V by 2 bases and J by 4 bases, and 13 bases separated the two germline ends. Primers for the PCR totalled 60 Vbeta and 13 Jbeta. TCRdb keeps only in-frame clones here, not all; method: immunoSEQ multiplex PCR. The repertoire holds around 160,000 clones, with 68% as singletons. Material for sequencing was PBMCs. The clonotype comes from a woman aged 35 to 49 in good health and CMV-seropositive. This chain connects TRBV5-6 to TRBJ2-1; D gene unclear. The CDR3 DNA reads as TGTGCCAGCAGCTTTTTGGCGGAGCCATACAATGAGCAGTTCTTC. It codes for CASSFLAEPYNEQFF.